Below are 26 T cell receptor beta chains sequenced from a single sample in a study of control samples from healthy donors and cancer patients. Measured with immunoSEQ multiplex PCR; TCRdb has only the in-frame clones, and not every one. The sample yields about 95,000 clones, roughly nine tenths seen once. The sample was blood. The source of these receptors is a woman between 70 and 85 years old in good health.

CDR3 amino acids: CASSLERGGYTDTQYF. Written as DNA, the CDR3 is TGTGCCAGCAGCTTGGAGAGGGGGGGCTACACAGATACGCAGTATTTT. The V call is TRBV5-6, the J call TRBJ2-3; a possible D gene is TRBD2 (7 bases). CDR3 size: 16 residues. Trimming pared 0 bases from V and 2 bases from J, leaving 13 bases between. Germline CDR1 and CDR2: SGHDT and YYEEEE.

The chain couples TRBV6-5 to TRBJ1-1, with D possibly matching TRBD1 (5 bases). The CDR3 sequence is 13 residues long. Germline V lookup: CDR1 MNHEY, CDR2 SVGAGI. V was shortened by 8 bases and J by 3 bases, with 13 bases between the two germline ends. This chain's CDR3 is CASGKSGDTEAFF. The CDR3 nucleotides read TGTGCCAGCGGTAAATCGGGGGACACTGAAGCTTTCTTT.

The chain couples TRBV5-1 to TRBJ2-7; D not certain. V was cut by 0 bases and J by 1 base, with 11 bases left in between. This CDR3 comprises 15 residues. Germline CDR1 and CDR2: SGHRS and YFSETQ. CDR3 protein: CASSLGKPESYEQYF. The CDR3 nucleotides are TGCGCCAGCAGCTTGGGTAAGCCTGAGTCCTACGAGCAGTACTTC. The variable domain in full, with the rest retrieved from reference TRBV5-1 and TRBJ2-7, is KAGVTQTPRYLIKTRGQQVTLSCSPISGHRSVSWYQQTPGQGLQFLFEYFSETQRNKGNFPGRFSGRQFSNSRSEMNVSTLELGDSALYLCASSLGKPESYEQYFGPGTRLTVT.

This chain connects TRBV19 to TRBJ1-5; the D is unclear. This CDR3 region has 14 residues. Trimming cost V 3 bases and J 3 bases, with 9 bases left between them. Germline CDR1 is LNHDA and CDR2 is SQIVND (reference sequence). The CDR3 nucleotides read TGTGCCAGTAGTATGGAGCCTTACAATCAGCCCCAGCATTTT. Translating it yields CASSMEPYNQPQHF.

V gene TRBV25-1 combines with J gene TRBJ1-1; the D is unclear. V lost 3 bases, J lost 2 bases, and 4 bases lay in between. The CDR3 runs to 12 residues. Germline CDR1 MGHDK, CDR2 SYGVNS. The CDR3 sequence: CASSDINTEAFF. The CDR3, as DNA: TGTGCCAGCAGTGATATTAACACTGAAGCTTTCTTT. The full variable domain, rest sourced from reference TRBV25-1 and TRBJ1-1, is EADIYQTPRYLVIGTGKKITLECSQTMGHDKMYWYQQDPGMELHLIHYSYGVNSTEKGDLSSESTVSRIRTEHFPLTLESARPSHTSQYLCASSDINTEAFFGQGTRLTVV.

The J gene is TRBJ2-7, the V gene TRBV5-1; D is undetermined. Germline CDR1 SGHRS, CDR2 YFSETQ. The CDR3 totals 14 residues. Trimming stripped 3 bases from V and 5 bases from J, with 15 bases between. The CDR3 nucleotides read TGCGCCAGCAGCTGGGCAAAAAGGGAAAACGAGCAGTACTTC. Amino acid sequence: CASSWAKRENEQYF.

V is TRBV19 and J is TRBJ1-4; 7 bases fit TRBD1. The CDR3 is 16 residues long. J was trimmed by 0 bases and V by 2 bases; bases with no gene match: 3. Germline V gene sequence: CDR1 LNHDA, CDR2 SQIVND (reference sequence). CDR3 protein: CASSISTGATNEKLFF. As DNA, the CDR3 is TGTGCCAGTAGTATATCAACAGGGGCAACTAATGAAAAACTGTTTTTT.

The chain is built from TRBV6-2 or TRBV6-3 and TRBJ2-6; 9 bases fit TRBD1. This CDR3 comprises 19 residues. Germline-derived CDR1 and CDR2 are MNHEY and SVGEGT. Trimming removed 6 bases from V and 0 bases from J; junction bases left unmatched: 12. The CDR3 is CASSSAGQGIPSGANVLTF. As DNA, the CDR3 is TGTGCCAGCAGCTCCGCGGGACAGGGAATCCCCTCTGGGGCCAACGTCCTGACTTTC.

The chain links TRBV27 to TRBJ2-3, with D possibly TRBD1 on 5 matching bases. Trimming took 7 bases from V and 0 from J, leaving 11 bases between them. The CDR3 spans 14 residues. CDR1 and CDR2 (germline): MNHEY, SMNVEV (reference sequence). The CDR3 bases are TGTGCCAGCATGACAGCGAGAAGCACAGATACGCAGTATTTT. Translated: CASMTARSTDTQYF.

The table lists this clone with a count of one. The chain couples TRBV5-1 to TRBJ1-1; 10 bases map to TRBD1. The CDR3 covers 14 residues. Germline CDR1 reads SGHRS; CDR2 reads YFSETQ. With V trimmed by 4 bases and J by 6 bases, 6 bases remained unmatched. The CDR3 DNA is TGCGCCAGCAGCCTCAGACAGGGGGCGCCTGAAGCTTTCTTT. Its protein is CASSLRQGAPEAFF.

The rearrangement joins TRBV19 to TRBJ2-7; D is ambiguous. The V end lost 4 bases, the J end lost 3 bases, and 7 bases lay between the germline ends. The length of the CDR3 is 12 residues. Germline assignment: CDR1 LNHDA and CDR2 SQIVND (reference sequence). CDR3 amino acids: CASSNTYYEQYF. As DNA, the CDR3 is TGTGCCAGTAGTAACACTTACTACGAGCAGTACTTC.

The DNA of the CDR3 is TGTGCCAGCAGTTACTCGGGTGGAAACACCATATATTTT. Translating it yields CASSYSGGNTIYF. This chain joins TRBV6-2 or TRBV6-3 and TRBJ1-3; D is unresolved. Germline loops: CDR1 MNHEY, CDR2 SVGEGT. The CDR3 has 13 amino acids. V gave up 0 bases and J gave up 3 bases, with 3 bases separating them.

This rearrangement joins TRBV7-9 to TRBJ1-4; D is unresolved. Germline V CDR1 and CDR2: SEHNR, FQNEAQ (reference sequence). The V gene lost 3 bases and the J gene lost 0 bases, with 5 bases spanning the gap. This CDR3 spans 14 amino acids. Here the CDR3 reads CASSFGTTNEKLFF. CDR3 bases: TGTGCCAGCAGCTTCGGAACAACTAATGAAAAACTGTTTTTT.

This clone has only a few counts. V and J are TRBV7-2 and TRBJ2-5; TRBD2 matches at 12 bases. The trim removed 3 bases at V and 5 bases at J, leaving 4 bases unmatched. The CDR3 is made up of 15 amino acids. In germline, CDR1 is SGHTA, CDR2 FQGNSA. Written as DNA, the CDR3 is TGTGCCAGCAGCTTGGGACTAGCGGGTTATGAGACCCAGTACTTC. Encoded protein: CASSLGLAGYETQYF.

This chain links TRBV30 with TRBJ1-5; 7 bases map to TRBD1. Germline lookup yields CDR1 GTSNPN and CDR2 SVGIG (reference sequence). Trimming removed 1 base from V and 7 bases from J; junction bases left unmatched: 4. The CDR3 is made up of 13 amino acids. The CDR3 sequence is CAWSEGAWQPQHF. CDR3 bases: TGTGCCTGGAGTGAGGGGGCTTGGCAGCCCCAGCATTTT.

This chain joins TRBV5-1 and TRBJ1-2; D unclear. Germline V lookup: CDR1 SGHRS, CDR2 YFSETQ. This CDR3 comprises 13 residues. The germline V and J ends were trimmed by 1 base and 8 bases, with 12 bases remaining between them. The CDR3 region has the DNA TGCGCCAGCAGCTTGTATACCCGGAGAGGCTACACCTTC. It codes for CASSLYTRRGYTF.

V usage is TRBV5-4 and J usage is TRBJ1-2, with D possibly matching TRBD1 (6 bases). With 2 bases removed from V and 2 bases from J, the gap between germline ends came to 10 bases. The germline gives CDR1 SGHNT, CDR2 YYREEE (reference sequence). CDR3 length equals 14 residues. The DNA of the CDR3 is TGTGCCAGCAGCTTCAGACAGGAAAACTATGGCTACACCTTC. Translation gives CASSFRQENYGYTF.

This chain links TRBV29-1 with TRBJ2-5; 14 bases agree with TRBD2. The CDR3 spans 15 residues. V trimming: 4 bases; J trimming: 9 bases; junction bases outside the gene matches: 10. Looked up from germline, CDR1 is SQVTM and CDR2 is ANQGSEA. This chain's CDR3 is CSVGGLAGVQGSQYF. The DNA for the CDR3 is TGCAGCGTTGGGGGACTAGCGGGAGTCCAAGGGTCCCAGTACTTC. Drawing the rest from reference TRBV29-1 and TRBJ2-5, the complete variable domain is SAVISQKPSRDICQRGTSLTIQCQVDSQVTMMFWYRQQPGQSLTLIATANQGSEATYESGFVIDKFPISRPNLTFSTLTVSNMSPEDSSIYLCSVGGLAGVQGSQYFGPGTRLLVL.

This chain joins TRBV13 and TRBJ1-5; 9 bases match TRBD1. V lost 5 bases and J lost 4; bases outside the gene matches: 6. The CDR3 contains 15 residues. Germline V gene lookup returns CDR1 PRHDT and CDR2 FYEKMQ (reference sequence). DNA of the CDR3: TGTGCCAGCAGCACCCGACAGGGGGGGAATCAGCCCCAGCATTTT. This translates into CASSTRQGGNQPQHF.

The CDR3 DNA sequence: TGTGCCAGCAGTCCCCCCGGGACTCCCTTCGAGAGCTACGAGCAGTACTTC. Protein: CASSPPGTPFESYEQYF. The chain is built from TRBV3-1 (or the pseudogene TRBV3-2) and TRBJ2-7; weak D call: TRBD2 (6 bases). Trimming pared 6 bases from V and 3 bases from J, leaving 24 bases between. This CDR3 region has 17 residues. Germline loops: CDR1 LGHDT, CDR2 YNNKEL (reference sequence).

V is TRBV9 and J is TRBJ1-3; tentatively, D is TRBD1 (5 bases). Looked up from germline, CDR1 is SGDLS and CDR2 is YYNGEE. V was shortened by 0 bases and J by 4 bases, with 11 bases between the two germline ends. The CDR3 is made up of 15 amino acids. CDR3 sequence reads: CASSVGGGTGNTIYF. The CDR3 DNA follows: TGTGCCAGCAGCGTAGGTGGGGGTACAGGAAACACCATATATTTT. Supplemented by reference TRBV9 and TRBJ1-3, the full variable domain reads DSGVTQTPKHLITATGQRVTLRCSPRSGDLSVYWYQQSLDQGLQFLIQYYNGEERAKGNILERFSAQQFPDLHSELNLSSLELGDSALYFCASSVGGGTGNTIYFGEGSWLTVV.

The rearrangement joins TRBV29-1 to TRBJ2-7; 7 positions match TRBD1. This CDR3 has 15 residues. Per germline, CDR1 SQVTM and CDR2 ANQGSEA. V lost 6 bases to trimming and J lost 7 bases; unmatched junction nucleotides: 18. For the CDR3, the DNA is TGCAGCGTCGCAGGGGGAAGCGGTCCCGGAGAGGAGCAGTACTTC. Protein: CSVAGGSGPGEEQYF.

The V and J genes are TRBV12-3 or TRBV12-4 and TRBJ1-1; D is uncertain. This CDR3 spans 12 amino acids. V was trimmed by 5 bases and J by 5 bases, leaving 9 bases between them. The CDR3 protein is CASSVVGTEAFF. CDR3 bases: TGTGCCAGCAGTGTCGTGGGGACTGAAGCTTTCTTT.

The chain joins TRBV19 to TRBJ1-5; TRBD1 matches at 8 bases. Germline CDR1 and CDR2: LNHDA and SQIVND (reference sequence). J gave up 6 bases and V 6 bases, and 10 bases lay outside the gene matches. The length of the CDR3 is 15 residues. The CDR3: CASRAGQGGGQPQHF. The CDR3 nucleotides are TGTGCCAGTAGGGCTGGACAGGGAGGGGGTCAGCCCCAGCATTTT.

The chain carries TRBV6-6 and TRBJ1-2; D call uncertain. Trimming removed 4 bases from V and 8 bases from J, with 14 bases in between. The CDR3 totals 13 residues. Germline CDR1 MNHNY, CDR2 SVGAGI (reference sequence). DNA for the CDR3: TGTGCCAGCAGTTCTCCTTCGGAGGGCGGCTACACCTTC. Translation gives CASSSPSEGGYTF.

The V gene is TRBV7-2, the J gene TRBJ2-7; 8 nucleotides match TRBD1. J gave up 5 bases and V 6 bases, and 12 bases lay outside the gene matches. The CDR3 sequence is 15 residues long. Germline-derived CDR1 and CDR2 are SGHTA and FQGNSA. For the CDR3, the DNA is TGTGCCAGCAGTAAAGACAGGGGTTTTAGTAACGAGCAGTACTTC. Its protein is CASSKDRGFSNEQYF.